Below, 9 T cell receptor beta chains from the same sample are listed, as sequenced in a study of regulatory T cells in long-lasting Graves disease (dated by TCRdb to the early 2020s). The sample's time point label, decoded: persistent/refractory GD, antithyroid drugs over 5 years with positive TRAb. For both TCR sequencing and RNA sequencing, RNA was extracted from PBMCs in TRIzol. The library was obtained by multiplex PCR. The run used an Illumina HiSeq 4000. iRepertoire HTBI primers and Arm-PCR amplification of CDR3 regions were used to construct TCR beta libraries. Using fastp at Q25 and MiXCR, TCRdb reprocessed the public reads and kept productive beta chains. All rows with the same CDR3 protein become a single entry with the most common DNA and genes. The sample table holds about 340,000 distinct CDR3 sequences, of which 15% to 20% were seen once. The ten largest clonotypes hold roughly 27% of the sample.

Sequenced here: peripheral blood mononuclear cells (PBMCs), sampled when the disease was refractory, from a patient treated with antithyroid drugs. These receptors were taken from a female donor with Graves disease.

The chain recombines TRBV7-9 with TRBJ2-7; TRBD2 agrees at 7 bases. The CDR3 loop spans 18 amino acids. Germline CDR1 and CDR2: SEHNR and FQNEAQ (reference sequence). The trim removed 5 bases at V and 6 bases at J, leaving 22 bases unmatched. CDR3 in DNA: TGTGCCAGCAGCGCACACCCCGGGGTAACTGCCCTAGCGGTCGAGCAGTACTTC. This gives the protein CASSAHPGVTALAVEQYF.

The rearrangement uses TRBV7-3 and TRBJ2-5, with 8 positions matching TRBD2. Germline V gene lookup returns CDR1 SGHTA and CDR2 FQGTGA. J was trimmed by 4 bases and V by 5 bases; bases with no gene match: 3. The CDR3 spans 13 residues. Written as DNA, the CDR3 is TGTGCCAGCAGCACCACTAGCGGAGAGACCCAGTACTTC. Protein: CASSTTSGETQYF.

This clonotype occurred many times. V gene TRBV28 combines with J gene TRBJ2-5, with D perhaps matching TRBD1 (6 bases). Looked up from germline, CDR1 is MDHEN and CDR2 is SYDVKM. The length of the CDR3 is 14 residues. V was trimmed by 5 bases and J by 2 bases, leaving 12 bases between them. CDR3 amino acids: CASSQDSLQETQYF. The CDR3 nucleotides are TGTGCCAGCAGTCAGGACAGCCTTCAAGAGACCCAGTACTTC.

This clonotype occurred a few times. The rearrangement uses TRBV9 and TRBJ2-4; D unclear. CDR1 is SGDLS, CDR2 YYNGEE, per germline. CDR3 length equals 13 residues. V lost 0 bases, J lost 5 bases, and 6 bases lay in between. DNA of the CDR3: TGTGCCAGCAGCGTAGACAGAGAAAACATTCAGTACTTC. Translating gives CASSVDRENIQYF. Looking up the rest from reference TRBV9 and TRBJ2-4 gives the full variable domain: DSGVTQTPKHLITATGQRVTLRCSPRSGDLSVYWYQQSLDQGLQFLIQYYNGEERAKGNILERFSAQQFPDLHSELNLSSLELGDSALYFCASSVDRENIQYFGAGTRLSVL.

There are many counts of this clonotype. At one end the junction does not follow the germline gene, possibly because of a read error. The rearrangement uses TRBV12-3 or TRBV12-4 and TRBJ1-2; D not resolved. The CDR3 contains 12 residues. CDR3 amino acids: CASSLDLVIVFF. As DNA, the CDR3 is TGTGCCAGCAGTTTGGACTTGGTCATCGTATTTTTC.

This clonotype has ten or more counts. In DNA form, the CDR3 reads TGTGCCATCAGTGACCCCGGGGACAGGGGGCTCCACGAGCAGTACTTC. As protein: CAISDPGDRGLHEQYF. The chain carries TRBV10-3 and TRBJ2-7; 12 nucleotides agree with TRBD1. The germline CDR1 and CDR2 sequences are ENHRY and SYGVKD. The CDR3 extends over 16 amino acids. J lost 5 bases, V lost 3 bases, and 8 bases had no gene match.

V and J are TRBV30 and TRBJ1-1; D is undetermined. This CDR3 is 13 amino acids long. The V gene's germline CDR1 is GTSNPN and CDR2 SVGIG (reference sequence). Deletions cut 3 bases from V and 4 bases from J, with 12 bases between. The CDR3 nucleotides are TGTGCCTGGAGCGCCAGGACGGGCACTGAAGCTTTCTTT. This sequence encodes CAWSARTGTEAFF.

This clonotype appeared a few times. V is TRBV11-2 and J is TRBJ1-1; TRBD1 might be the D (6 bases). CDR1 is SGHAT, CDR2 FQNNGV, per germline. V was shortened by 2 bases and J by 0 bases, with 10 bases between the two germline ends. This CDR3 is 15 amino acids long. CDR3 nucleotides: TGTGCCAGCAGCTTATATCCAGGGGTGAACACTGAAGCTTTCTTT. Residues: CASSLYPGVNTEAFF.

This clonotype showed up just a few times. The chain has TRBV19 and TRBJ2-2, with 12 positions matching TRBD2. Germline-derived CDR1 and CDR2 are LNHDA and SQIVND (reference sequence). With 5 bases clipped from V and 5 bases from J, the junction kept 6 bases outside the gene matches. This CDR3 is 16 amino acids long. CDR3 residues: CASSSPGLAGTGELFF. In nucleotides, the CDR3 is TGTGCCAGTAGTTCTCCCGGACTAGCGGGGACCGGGGAGCTGTTTTTT.